Detailed here is one T cell receptor (beta chain). The data derive from a study of control samples from healthy donors and cancer patients. V lost 0 bases to trimming and J lost 11 bases, with 12 bases between them. CDR3 size: 14 residues. Per germline, CDR1 SGDLS and CDR2 YYNGEE. Libraries were prepared by immunoSEQ multiplex PCR; TCRdb keeps only in-frame clonotypes and omits some of them. The sample has more than 100,000 clones, around 90% seen once; the top ten hold less than 2.5%. The chain uses TRBV9 and TRBJ1-6; D unclear. Sequencing was done on a sample of blood. This receptor was obtained from a man between 18 and 29 years old in good health. This chain's CDR3 is CASSVGSRETPLHF. CDR3 coding DNA: TGTGCCAGCAGCGTAGGTAGTAGGGAGACACCCCTCCACTTT.